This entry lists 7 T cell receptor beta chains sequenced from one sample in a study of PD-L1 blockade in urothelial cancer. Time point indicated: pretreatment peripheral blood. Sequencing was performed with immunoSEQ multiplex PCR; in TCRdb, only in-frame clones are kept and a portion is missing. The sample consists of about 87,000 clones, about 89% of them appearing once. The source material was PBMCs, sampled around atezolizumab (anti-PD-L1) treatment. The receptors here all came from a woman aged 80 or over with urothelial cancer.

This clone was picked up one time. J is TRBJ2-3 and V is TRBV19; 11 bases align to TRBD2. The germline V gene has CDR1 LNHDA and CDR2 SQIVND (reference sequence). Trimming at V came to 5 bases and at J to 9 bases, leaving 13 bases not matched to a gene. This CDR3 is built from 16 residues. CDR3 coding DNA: TGTGCCAGTAGTGGGAGTAGCGGGAGGGCTTCGGGAACGCAGTATTTT. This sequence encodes CASSGSSGRASGTQYF.

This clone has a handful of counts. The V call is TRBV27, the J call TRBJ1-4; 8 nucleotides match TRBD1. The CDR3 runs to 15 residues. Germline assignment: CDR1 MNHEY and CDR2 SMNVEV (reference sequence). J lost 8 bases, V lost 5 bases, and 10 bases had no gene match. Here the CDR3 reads CASSTRQGSGEKLFF. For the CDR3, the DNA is TGTGCCAGCAGTACCCGACAGGGGTCAGGCGAAAAACTGTTTTTT.

The CDR3 coding sequence is TGCGCCAGCAGCTTGCTAAGCTCCTACGAGCAGTACTTC. Amino acid sequence: CASSLLSSYEQYF. The J gene is TRBJ2-7, the V gene TRBV5-1; D call uncertain. V dropped 1 base and J dropped 0 bases, with 5 bases sitting between them. CDR1 and CDR2 from the germline V gene are SGHRS and YFSETQ. CDR3 length: 13 residues.

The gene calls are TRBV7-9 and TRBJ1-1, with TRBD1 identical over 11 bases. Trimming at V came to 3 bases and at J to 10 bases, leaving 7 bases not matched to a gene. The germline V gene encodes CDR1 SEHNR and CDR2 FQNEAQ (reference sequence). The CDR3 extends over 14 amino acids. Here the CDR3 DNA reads TGTGCCAGCAGCTTGGGACAGGGGGAAGGTGTAGCTTTCTTT. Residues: CASSLGQGEGVAFF. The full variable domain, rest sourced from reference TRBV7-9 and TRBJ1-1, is DTGVSQNPRHKITKRGQNVTFRCDPISEHNRLYWYRQTLGQGPEFLTYFQNEAQLEKSRLLSDRFSAERPKGSFSTLEIQRTEQGDSAMYLCASSLGQGEGVAFFGQGTRLTVV.

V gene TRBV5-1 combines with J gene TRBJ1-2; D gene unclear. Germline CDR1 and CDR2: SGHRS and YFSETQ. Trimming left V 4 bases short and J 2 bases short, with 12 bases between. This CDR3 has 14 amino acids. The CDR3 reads CASSGATANYGYTF. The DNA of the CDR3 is TGCGCCAGCAGCGGAGCAACGGCGAACTATGGCTACACCTTC.

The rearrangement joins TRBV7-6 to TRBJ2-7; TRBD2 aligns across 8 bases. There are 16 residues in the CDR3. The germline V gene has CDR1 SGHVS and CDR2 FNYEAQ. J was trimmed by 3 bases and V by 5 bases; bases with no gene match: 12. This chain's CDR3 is CASSPSLAGKSYEQYF. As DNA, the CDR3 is TGTGCCAGCAGCCCATCTTTAGCGGGAAAGAGCTACGAGCAGTACTTC.

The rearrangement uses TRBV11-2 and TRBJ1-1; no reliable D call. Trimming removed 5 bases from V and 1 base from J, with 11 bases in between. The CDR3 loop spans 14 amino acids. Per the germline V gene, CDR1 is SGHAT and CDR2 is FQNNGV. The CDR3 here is CASSPPTRNTEAFF. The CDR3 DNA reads TGTGCCAGCAGCCCCCCCACACGGAACACTGAAGCTTTCTTT.